A selection of T cell receptor beta chains follows, all from one sample in a study of sequential checkpoint blockade in melanoma. Clones were read by immunoSEQ multiplex PCR, and TCRdb kept only the in-frame ones, dropping some. The sample carries 20,000 to 25,000 clones, around 80% recorded once. This specimen was CD8+ T cells sorted from blood (inferred from file names), taken from a patient given nivolumab and ipilimumab in sequence. The receptors originated from a human donor with melanoma. Each CDR3 is given with its conserved first and last residue. D genes are given only for firm matches. The size entry is marked missing in some rows and otherwise reads once, few, many or a size class.

>TRBJ1-2|NA|TRBV5-5|TRBD1
CASSFDRVETYGYTF
TGTGCCAGCAGCTTTGACAGGGTTGAAACCTATGGCTACACCTTC
>TRBJ1-4|NA|TRBV6-6|TRBD1
CASSPGQGDEKLFF
TGTGCCAGCAGTCCGGGACAGGGTGATGAAAAACTGTTTTTT
>TRBJ1-5|NA|TRBV7-7|NA
CASSLAYNQPQHF
TGTGCTAGCAGCTTAGCTTACAATCAGCCCCAGCATTTT
>TRBJ1-6|NA|TRBV15|NA
CATSRVNYNSPLHF
TGTGCCACCAGCAGAGTTAACTATAATTCACCCCTCCACTTT
>TRBJ1-1|NA|TRBV13|NA
CASSFARGWGAFF
TGTGCCAGCAGCTTCGCCAGGGGATGGGGAGCTTTCTTT
>TRBJ2-7|NA|TRBV11-2|NA
CASSLDHYEQYF
TGTGCCAGCAGCTTAGATCACTACGAGCAGTACTTC
>TRBJ2-2|NA|TRBV25-1|TRBD2
CASSEYGDGGGTGELFF
TGTGCCAGCAGTGAATATGGGGACGGGGGGGGCACCGGGGAGCTGTTTTTT
>TRBJ2-7|NA|TRBV27|NA
CASSDEPTSYEQYF
TGTGCCAGCAGTGACGAACCGACTAGCTACGAGCAGTACTTC
>TRBJ1-1|NA|TRBV28|NA
CASTRRGNTEAFF
TGTGCCAGCACCCGACGGGGGAACACTGAAGCTTTCTTT
>TRBJ2-2|NA|TRBV9|TRBD2
CASSAPPGLGETGELFF
TGTGCCAGCAGCGCCCCTCCGGGACTAGGGGAGACCGGGGAGCTGTTTTTT
>TRBJ2-2|NA|TRBV14|NA
CASSQGPGRELFF
TGTGCCAGCAGCCAAGGTCCTGGCAGGGAGCTGTTTTTT
>TRBJ2-6|once|TRBV27|NA
CASSLSPGTGANVLTF
TGTGCCAGCAGTTTATCCCCAGGGACTGGGGCCAACGTCCTGACTTTC
>TRBJ1-5|NA|TRBV15|NA
CATSREVGGPQHF
TGTGCCACCAGCAGAGAGGTCGGGGGGCCCCAGCATTTT
>TRBJ2-5|NA|TRBV5-1|TRBD1
CASSLGAGGVETQYF
TGCGCCAGCAGCTTGGGCGCAGGGGGAGTGGAGACCCAGTACTTC
>TRBJ2-1|NA|TRBV18|TRBD2
CASSPVAGGHSYNEQFF
TGTGCCAGCTCACCCGTAGCGGGAGGGCACTCCTACAATGAGCAGTTCTTC
>TRBJ1-5|NA|TRBV15|NA
CATSQNSNQPQHF
TGTGCCACCAGCCAGAATAGCAATCAGCCCCAGCATTTT
>TRBJ1-1|NA|TRBV7-6|NA
CASSLGGDDTEAFF
TGTGCCAGCAGCTTAGGGGGGGATGACACTGAAGCTTTCTTT
>TRBJ2-7|NA|TRBV7-9|NA
CASSLKTAGSEQYF
TGTGCCAGCAGCTTAAAGACAGCCGGTAGCGAGCAGTACTTC
>TRBJ2-3|NA|TRBV29-1|TRBD2
CSVRTSGRTWVTDTQYF
TGCAGCGTGCGGACTAGCGGGCGGACGTGGGTCACAGATACGCAGTATTTT
>TRBJ1-3|once|TRBV30|NA
CAWSQRQTEGNTIYF
TGTGCCTGGAGTCAGAGACAGACTGAGGGAAACACCATATATTTT
>TRBJ1-2|NA|TRBV7-2|TRBD1
CASSFDRGGYTF
TGTGCCAGCAGCTTCGACAGGGGTGGCTACACCTTC
>TRBJ1-5|NA|TRBV7-2|NA
CASSLVQNSNQPQHF
TGTGCCAGCAGCTTAGTTCAGAATAGCAATCAGCCCCAGCATTTT
>TRBJ2-7|NA|TRBV5-5|TRBD1
CASSTTGQSYEQYF
TGTGCCAGCAGCACTACGGGACAGTCTTACGAGCAGTACTTC
>TRBJ1-1|NA|TRBV6-5|NA
CASSYSSMWGPTEAFF
TGTGCCAGCAGTTACTCGAGTATGTGGGGCCCGACTGAAGCTTTCTTT
>TRBJ2-7|NA|TRBV30|NA
CAWNPGTPLGEQYF
TGTGCCTGGAATCCCGGGACTCCCCTAGGAGAGCAGTACTTC
>TRBJ2-1|once|TRBV19|NA
CASSSQIYNEQFF
TGTGCCAGTAGTAGCCAGATCTACAATGAGCAGTTCTTC
>TRBJ1-1|NA|TRBV6-1|NA
CASAQPRGRDTEAFF
TGTGCCAGCGCACAACCAAGGGGCAGGGACACTGAAGCTTTCTTT
>TRBJ2-7|NA|TRBV29-1|NA
CSVEVGTRGSSYEQYF
TGCAGCGTTGAAGTGGGGACAAGGGGGTCCTCCTACGAGCAGTACTTC
>TRBJ2-5|NA|TRBV30|TRBD2
CAWGKGKVAAGGVKETQYF
TGTGCCTGGGGAAAGGGGAAGGTAGCGGCGGGAGGGGTGAAAGAGACCCAGTACTTC
>TRBJ2-5|NA|TRBV2|NA
CASVRGALQETQYF
TGTGCCAGCGTCCGGGGGGCCCTCCAAGAGACCCAGTACTTC
>TRBJ1-4|NA|TRBV28|TRBD1
CASRGTGGSLLFF
TGTGCCAGCAGGGGGACAGGGGGCTCTTTGCTCTTTTTT
>TRBJ2-5|NA|TRBV11-3|TRBD1
CASSPRTGEQETQYF
TGTGCCAGCAGCCCGAGGACAGGCGAACAAGAGACCCAGTACTTC
>TRBJ2-7|NA|TRBV25-1|TRBD2
CASSSSGLAYEQYF
TGTGCCAGCAGTTCGTCGGGACTAGCATACGAGCAGTACTTC
>TRBJ2-1|NA|TRBV5-1|TRBD2
CASSSTGTSGSSYNEQFF
TGCGCCAGCAGCTCAACCGGGACTAGCGGGAGCTCCTACAATGAGCAGTTCTTC
>TRBJ2-7|NA|TRBV27|NA
CASSFLSGLLSYEQYF
TGTGCCAGCAGTTTCCTAAGCGGGCTACTCTCCTACGAGCAGTACTTC
>TRBJ2-7|once|TRBV5-1|TRBD2
CASSLAALAGAPSYEQYF
TGCGCCAGCAGCTTGGCCGCTCTAGCGGGAGCTCCCTCCTACGAGCAGTACTTC
>TRBJ2-5|NA|TRBV6-5|NA
CASSRDSGETQYF
TGTGCCAGCAGCCGAGACAGCGGGGAGACCCAGTACTTC
>TRBJ2-5|NA|TRBV5-4|NA
CASSSTPTGSSKTQYF
TGTGCCAGCAGCTCAACCCCCACAGGGTCGAGCAAGACCCAGTACTTC
>TRBJ2-7|NA|TRBV28|NA
CASSYVQGYEQYF
TGTGCCAGCAGCTACGTACAGGGCTACGAGCAGTACTTC
>TRBJ1-5|NA|TRBV7-8|NA
CASSAWTDHNQPQHF
TGTGCCAGCAGCGCCTGGACAGACCACAATCAGCCCCAGCATTTT
>TRBJ2-5|NA|TRBV11-2|TRBD2
CASSIGTSGIETQYF
TGTGCCAGCAGCATAGGGACTAGCGGAATAGAGACCCAGTACTTC
>TRBJ1-1|NA|TRBV6-5|NA
CASTRDSGKTEAFF
TGTGCCAGCACTCGGGATTCTGGGAAGACTGAAGCTTTCTTT
>TRBJ1-2|NA|TRBV4-3|TRBD1
CASSSGTGELYGYTF
TGCGCCAGCAGCAGTGGGACAGGGGAGCTCTATGGCTACACCTTC
>TRBJ1-1|NA|TRBV9|NA
CASSDPGRNTEAFF
TGTGCCAGCAGCGATCCCGGTCGGAACACTGAAGCTTTCTTT
>TRBJ1-2|NA|TRBV7-2|NA
CASSLDSNYGYTF
TGTGCCAGCAGCTTAGACAGTAACTATGGCTACACCTTC
>TRBJ2-5|NA|TRBV7-9|NA
CASSLAQGQETQYF
TGTGCCAGCAGCTTAGCTCAGGGACAAGAGACCCAGTACTTC
>TRBJ2-5|few|TRBV7-6|NA
CASSFGQETQYF
TGTGCCAGCAGCTTCGGTCAAGAGACCCAGTACTTC
>TRBJ1-2|NA|TRBV30|NA
CAWSLRNYGYTF
TGTGCCTGGAGTCTACGGAACTATGGCTACACCTTC
>TRBJ2-1|NA|TRBV4-3|NA
CASSQEAGEDKQFF
TGCGCCAGCAGCCAAGAAGCCGGGGAAGACAAGCAGTTCTTC
>TRBJ2-7|NA|TRBV18|TRBD2
CASSPPSGSTHEQYF
TGTGCCAGCTCACCACCAAGCGGGAGTACCCACGAGCAGTACTTC
>TRBJ2-7|NA|TRBV18|TRBD1
CASSPRQGGEQYF
TGTGCCAGCTCACCTAGACAGGGGGGCGAGCAGTACTTC
>TRBJ2-7|NA|TRBV5-4|TRBD2
CASSGGTSGRETYEQYF
TGTGCCAGCAGCGGGGGGACTAGCGGGAGAGAAACCTACGAGCAGTACTTC
>TRBJ2-6|once|TRBV14|NA
CASSHRVLVFSGANVLTF
TGTGCCAGCAGCCACCGGGTTTTGGTATTCTCTGGGGCCAACGTCCTGACTTTC
>TRBJ2-5|few|TRBV14|TRBD2
CASSQSGRGSETQYF
TGTGCCAGCAGTCAAAGCGGGAGGGGAAGCGAGACCCAGTACTTC
>TRBJ1-4|NA|TRBV7-9|TRBD1
CASSPTGGREKLFF
TGTGCCAGCAGCCCCACAGGGGGTCGGGAAAAACTGTTTTTT